The 15 T cell receptor beta chains in this list originate from one sample, sequenced in a study of control samples from healthy donors and cancer patients. Clones were read by immunoSEQ multiplex PCR, and TCRdb kept only the in-frame ones, dropping some. The sample has around 55,000 clones; around 90% are singletons. Sequencing was carried out using blood. The source of these receptors is a man aged 50 to 60 in good health.

The V gene is TRBV28, the J gene TRBJ1-3; D gene uncertain. The CDR3 has 15 residues. From germline, CDR1 is MDHEN and CDR2 SYDVKM. V lost 8 bases and J 0 bases, leaving 14 bases between the germline ends. The CDR3 protein is CASVKPDRSGNTIYF. The DNA for the CDR3 is TGTGCCAGCGTCAAGCCGGACCGCTCTGGAAACACCATATATTTT.

The V call is TRBV11-3, the J call TRBJ2-2; the match to TRBD2 covers 10 bases. The CDR3 loop spans 19 amino acids. V lost 5 bases to trimming and J lost 0 bases; unmatched junction nucleotides: 12. CDR1 and CDR2 from the germline V gene are SGHNT and YENEEA. CDR3 DNA sequence: TGTGCCAGCAGCAGGGCCGGGACTAGCGTTATAACGAACACCGGGGAGCTGTTTTTT. This translates into CASSRAGTSVITNTGELFF. Looking up the rest from reference TRBV11-3 and TRBJ2-2 gives the full variable domain: EAGVVQSPRYKIIEKKQPVAFWCNPISGHNTLYWYLQNLGQGPELLIRYENEEAVDDSQLPKDRFSAERLKGVDSTLKIQPAELGDSAVYLCASSRAGTSVITNTGELFFGEGSRLTVL.

The V and J genes are TRBV6-5 and TRBJ2-3; 8 bases map to TRBD2. V was pared by 6 bases and J by 1 base, with 3 bases of the junction left unmatched. The CDR3 spans 14 residues. Germline values: CDR1 MNHEY, CDR2 SVGAGI. CDR3 in amino acids: CASSGRAGTDTQYF. DNA for the CDR3: TGTGCCAGCAGCGGGAGGGCGGGCACAGATACGCAGTATTTT.

The chain couples TRBV10-3 to TRBJ1-6; D gene unclear. Deletions cut 3 bases from V and 9 bases from J, with 15 bases between. The CDR3 is made up of 15 amino acids. Germline-derived CDR1 and CDR2 are ENHRY and SYGVKD. The CDR3 nucleotides are TGTGCCATCAGTGAAGACATGGCAAACGGTTCACCCCTCCACTTT. Its protein is CAISEDMANGSPLHF.

V usage is TRBV6-2 or TRBV6-3 and J usage is TRBJ2-5; weak D call: TRBD1 (6 bases). The germline gives CDR1 MNHEY, CDR2 SVGEGT. Between the trimmed V and J ends, which lost 6 bases and 4 bases, there was a span of 15 bases. CDR3 length: 14 residues. CDR3 residues: CASSPRGRGETQYF. The CDR3 DNA sequence: TGTGCCAGCAGCCCGAGGGGGAGAGGAGAGACCCAGTACTTC.

V usage is TRBV9 and J usage is TRBJ2-3, with 7 bases identical to TRBD2. CDR1 is SGDLS and CDR2 is YYNGEE in the germline V gene. This CDR3 is built from 18 residues. Trimming took 0 bases from V and 0 from J; bases not matched to a gene: 10. CDR3 coding DNA: TGTGCCAGCAGCGTAGAGGGTCTAGCGGCCACTAGCACAGATACGCAGTATTTT. This encodes CASSVEGLAATSTDTQYF.

This rearrangement joins TRBV5-3 to TRBJ2-1, with D unclear. Being an ORF, TRBV5-3 has a function that is uncertain. Trimming took 0 bases from V and 6 from J, leaving 7 bases between them. The CDR3 loop spans 13 amino acids. The DNA of the CDR3 is TGTGCCAGAAGCTTGGGACCAGTCAATGAGCAGTTCTTC. Translation gives CARSLGPVNEQFF.

The CDR3 reads CSAAQETQYF. Written as DNA, the CDR3 is TGCAGTGCAGCACAAGAGACCCAGTACTTC. V gene TRBV20-1 combines with J gene TRBJ2-5; D remains unclear. Per the germline V gene, CDR1 is DFQATT and CDR2 is SNEGSKA (reference sequence). This CDR3 contains 10 residues. Trimming stripped 6 bases from V and 2 bases from J, with 4 bases between.

The gene calls are TRBV18 and TRBJ2-7; D is possibly TRBD2 (6 bases). Between the trimmed V and J ends, which lost 1 base and 6 bases, there was a span of 7 bases. Per germline, CDR1 KGHSH and CDR2 LQKENI. This CDR3 has 12 amino acids. The chain's CDR3 is CASSPLGGEQYF. Written as DNA, the CDR3 is TGTGCCAGCTCACCACTCGGGGGCGAGCAGTACTTC. The whole variable domain, remainder taken from reference TRBV18 and TRBJ2-7, is NAGVMQNPRHLVRRRGQEARLRCSPMKGHSHVYWYRQLPEEGLKFMVYLQKENIIDESGMPKERFSAEFPKEGPSILRIQQVVRGDSAAYFCASSPLGGEQYFGPGTRLTVT.

V is TRBV5-1 and J is TRBJ2-5; the D gene could be TRBD1 or TRBD2 (6 bases each). Trimming removed 0 bases at V and 2 bases at J, with 11 bases between. CDR3 size: 15 residues. Germline CDR1 reads SGHRS; CDR2 reads YFSETQ. CDR3 DNA: TGCGCCAGCAGCTTGGGTGGAGGGGGTCAAGAGACCCAGTACTTC. This gives the protein CASSLGGGGQETQYF.

The chain's CDR3 is CASSMGLNNEQFF. The CDR3 nucleotides are TGTGCCAGTAGTATGGGATTGAACAATGAGCAGTTCTTC. This sequence joins TRBV19 and TRBJ2-1, with unresolved D. Germline CDR1 and CDR2: LNHDA and SQIVND (reference sequence). Trimming left V 3 bases short and J 5 bases short, with 8 bases between. This CDR3 contains 13 residues.

The chain combines TRBV7-2 with TRBJ2-1; 10 bases are a match to TRBD2. CDR1 SGHTA and CDR2 FQGNSA come from the germline V gene. The J segment lost 6 bases and the V segment lost 4 bases, leaving 9 bases of the junction unmatched. The length of the CDR3 is 16 residues. DNA of the CDR3: TGTGCCAGCAGCTGGACTAGCGGTTATCGACGCAATGAGCAGTTCTTC. Amino acids: CASSWTSGYRRNEQFF.

The chain uses TRBV19 and TRBJ1-2, with D tentatively TRBD1 (5 bases). The CDR3 spans 12 residues. Per the germline V gene, CDR1 is LNHDA and CDR2 is SQIVND (reference sequence). V gave up 10 bases and J gave up 3 bases, with 12 bases separating them. This chain's CDR3 is CATSGAYYGYTF. The CDR3 bases are TGTGCCACGTCCGGGGCGTACTATGGCTACACCTTC.

This rearrangement joins TRBV10-2 to TRBJ1-1; D gene uncertain. The CDR3 has 12 amino acids. Trimming took off 2 bases at V and 4 bases at J, with 5 bases between the two ends. Germline values: CDR1 WSHSY, CDR2 SAAADI. For the CDR3, the DNA is TGCGCCAGCAGTGAGGGGAGCACTGAAGCTTTCTTT. Its protein is CASSEGSTEAFF.

The chain uses TRBV5-4 and TRBJ2-1; D ambiguous. Germline assignment: CDR1 SGHNT and CDR2 YYREEE (reference sequence). Trimming left V 2 bases short and J 7 bases short, with 7 bases between. The CDR3 contains 12 residues. The CDR3 nucleotides read TGTGCCAGCAGCTTTTTAGGGAATGAGCAGTTCTTC. This sequence encodes CASSFLGNEQFF.